A single sample gave rise to the 12 T cell receptor beta chains below, sequenced in a study of beta chain features in type 1 diabetes. General study results and limits: Shortening of TCRB CDR3s, moderate but significant, appeared in all four CD4+ subsets of Type 1 diabetes patients.

These receptors have no known antigen. Isolated RNA was reverse transcribed in full, so expressed TCRB transcripts were sequenced. Generated by immunoSEQ multiplex PCR, the TCRdb table keeps only in-frame clones and is missing some. The sample records approximately 150,000 clones, roughly 10% being singletons. The sequenced sample was central memory CD4+ T cells from blood. The receptors come from a man between 25 and 39 years old with type 1 diabetes.

This rearrangement joins TRBV5-1 to TRBJ2-3; the match to TRBD1 covers 8 bases. CDR1 and CDR2 from the germline V gene are SGHRS and YFSETQ. V lost 0 bases, J lost 4 bases, and 4 bases stayed unmatched. The CDR3 contains 15 residues. This CDR3 reads CASSLGQGTADTQYF. In DNA form, the CDR3 reads TGCGCCAGCAGCTTGGGACAGGGGACGGCAGATACGCAGTATTTT.

The chain recombines TRBV5-4 with TRBJ1-4; D uncertain. Germline V CDR1 and CDR2: SGHNT, YYREEE (reference sequence). This CDR3 is built from 15 residues. V gave up 5 bases and J gave up 3 bases, with 14 bases separating them. The CDR3 DNA reads as TGTGCCAGCAGTGAAGGTGGTGCGGCTAATGAAAAACTGTTTTTT. Translating gives CASSEGGAANEKLFF.

The CDR3 bases are TGTGCCTGCGGGTCCGGGGGGGCCTTCTATGAGCAGTTCTTC. It specifies CACGSGGAFYEQFF. The chain couples TRBV30 to TRBJ2-1; TRBD2 aligns across 8 bases. V dropped 6 bases and J dropped 8; count of bases not matched to a gene: 12. This CDR3 has 14 amino acids. Germline assignment: CDR1 GTSNPN and CDR2 SVGIG (reference sequence).

This clone has more than one count but fewer than ten. The CDR3 region is CASSVVGRGGPFENEQFF. The CDR3 DNA reads TGTGCCAGCAGCGTAGTGGGGCGGGGGGGCCCTTTTGAAAATGAGCAGTTCTTC. V usage is TRBV9 and J usage is TRBJ2-1, with 9 nucleotides matching TRBD2. This CDR3 is built from 18 residues. The trim removed 0 bases at V and 7 bases at J, leaving 14 bases unmatched. CDR1 is SGDLS and CDR2 is YYNGEE in the germline V gene.

The gene calls are TRBV5-6 and TRBJ1-1; 8 positions agree with TRBD1. This CDR3 is built from 13 residues. The germline gives CDR1 SGHDT, CDR2 YYEEEE. After removal of 6 bases from V and 2 bases from J, the junction contained 3 bases not matched to a gene. CDR3 sequence: CASTDRGNTEAFF. The CDR3 nucleotides read TGTGCCAGCACCGACAGGGGAAACACTGAAGCTTTCTTT.

This clone has just a few counts. The CDR3 loop reads CAWSHLRSSYNEQFF. CDR3 in DNA: TGTGCCTGGAGCCACCTACGTAGCTCCTACAATGAGCAGTTCTTC. The genes are TRBV30 and TRBJ2-1; D call uncertain. CDR1 and CDR2 from the germline V gene are GTSNPN and SVGIG (reference sequence). V lost 3 bases and J lost 0, with 12 bases in between. The CDR3 contains 15 residues.

This clone was seen a few times. The V call is TRBV19, the J call TRBJ2-1; 10 nucleotides match TRBD2. The CDR3 has 15 residues. Germline loops: CDR1 LNHDA, CDR2 SQIVND (reference sequence). V dropped 5 bases and J dropped 7; count of bases not matched to a gene: 8. The CDR3 reads CASSSRVAGGNEQFF. CDR3 nucleotides: TGTGCCAGTAGTTCTCGGGTAGCGGGGGGAAATGAGCAGTTCTTC.

This clone was counted a few times. V usage is TRBV28 and J usage is TRBJ1-1, with 7 bases lining up with TRBD1. The ends lost 6 bases at V and 12 bases at J; junction bases unmatched: 16. The CDR3 contains 14 residues. The germline gives CDR1 MDHEN, CDR2 SYDVKM. The CDR3 loop is CASSSMDRFGSSFF. The CDR3 nucleotides read TGTGCCAGCAGCTCGATGGACAGGTTTGGCAGCTCTTTCTTT.

The V gene is TRBV4-1, the J gene TRBJ2-7; perhaps TRBD1 as D (6 bases). V dropped 1 base and J dropped 4 bases, with 14 bases sitting between them. CDR1 and CDR2 (germline): MGHRA, YSYEKL. The CDR3 spans 15 residues. DNA of the CDR3: TGCGCCAGCAGCCAAGTTCTCGGACAGAGATACGAGCAGTACTTC. As protein: CASSQVLGQRYEQYF.

CDR3 nucleotides: TGTGCCAGCAGTTATCGACAGACCTACGAGCAGTACTTC. Translation gives CASSYRQTYEQYF. The gene calls are TRBV6-5 and TRBJ2-7; D is perhaps TRBD1 (5 bases). The CDR3 contains 13 residues. Trimming took off 3 bases at V and 2 bases at J, with 8 bases between the two ends. Germline CDR1 and CDR2: MNHEY and SVGAGI.

This clone was counted only a few times. The rearrangement joins TRBV29-1 to TRBJ1-1; 10 bases are shared with TRBD1. The length of the CDR3 is 14 residues. Germline CDR1 and CDR2: SQVTM and ANQGSEA. V lost 6 bases and J lost 7; bases outside the gene matches: 11. The CDR3, as DNA: TGCAGCGTAACCTTTGACAGGGGGCGATTTGAAGCTTTCTTT. Translating it yields CSVTFDRGRFEAFF.

Comments on this clone: The junction does not match germline at one end; this may be a read error. This chain's CDR3 is CATKARGRTEAFF. The CDR3 nucleotides are TGTGCCACCAAGGCCAGAGGGCGCACTGAAGCTTTCTTT. V gene TRBV5-1 combines with J gene TRBJ1-1; no reliable D call. Per germline, CDR1 SGHRS and CDR2 YFSETQ. The CDR3 is made up of 13 amino acids.